This T cell receptor beta chain was retrieved from a study of T cells after posttransplantation cyclophosphamide. For this clone: Its matching antigen is unknown.

Study-level results: Donor CD8+ memory clones often dominated recipient blood repertoires at later times. Tissue-infiltrating T cells from skin or gut overlapped little with blood T cells.

The CDR3 runs to 13 residues. Germline lookup yields CDR1 MDHEN and CDR2 SYDVKM. The ends were cut back, 7 bases at V and 5 bases at J, with 11 bases in the middle. On the day of bone marrow donation, the related graft donor provided peripheral blood. The assay was immunoSEQ multiplex PCR, and TCRdb's table has in-frame clones only and misses some. The data hold 30,000 or so clones, with roughly 85% observed a single time. The chain joins TRBV28 to TRBJ2-2; possible D gene TRBD1, 6 bases. This clonotype originated in a man aged 50 to 60. Input material: PBMCs. CDR3 sequence (DNA): TGTGCCAGCAAGCACAGGGTTACCGGGGAGCTGTTTTTT. Protein sequence: CASKHRVTGELFF.